This entry describes one TCR beta chain. Using immunoSEQ multiplex PCR, the repertoire was profiled, and TCRdb retains in-frame clones only, with some absent. The sample shows some 150,000 clones, around 83% of them seen only once. The data stem from a study of blood T cell repertoires in COVID-19. Across the study: The study drew acute and convalescent COVID-19 samples from the United States, Italy and Spain. The analysed material was cDNA or gDNA that came from T cells, B-cell-depleted T cells, or PBMCs.

Living in 20 to 30 US areas, the participants were between roughly 18 and 95 years of age. Per germline, CDR1 MDHEN and CDR2 SYDVKM. The V gene lost 1 base and the J gene lost 6 bases, with 15 bases spanning the gap. CDR3 length: 15 amino acids. This sequence joins TRBV28 and TRBJ1-1, with a possible D match to TRBD1 (6 bases). The source of this sequence is a man in his fifties or sixties who had recovered from COVID-19. Input material: PBMCs or T cells enriched from blood (not recorded which). The CDR3 bases are TGTGCCAGCAGTTTATTTGGGGGCGCGAGGCCTGAAGCTTTCTTT. This sequence encodes CASSLFGGARPEAFF.